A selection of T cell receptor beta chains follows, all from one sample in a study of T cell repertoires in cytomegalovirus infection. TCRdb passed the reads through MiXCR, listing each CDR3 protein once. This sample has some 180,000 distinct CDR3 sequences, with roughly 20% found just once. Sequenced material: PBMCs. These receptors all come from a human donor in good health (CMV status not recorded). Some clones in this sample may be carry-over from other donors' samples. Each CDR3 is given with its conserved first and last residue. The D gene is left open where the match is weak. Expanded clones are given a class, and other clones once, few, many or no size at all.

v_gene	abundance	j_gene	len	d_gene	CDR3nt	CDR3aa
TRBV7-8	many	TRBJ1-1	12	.	TGTGCCAGCAGCTTGACCGGCGCTGAAGCTTTCTTT	CASSLTGAEAFF
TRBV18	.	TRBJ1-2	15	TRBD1	TGTGCCAGCTCACAAACTCCGGGACAGGGTCATGGCTACACCTTC	CASSQTPGQGHGYTF
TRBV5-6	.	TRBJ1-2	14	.	TGTGCCAGCAGCTTGGTCAAGGGGTACTATGGCTACACCTTC	CASSLVKGYYGYTF
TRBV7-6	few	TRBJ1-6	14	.	TGTGCCAGCAGCTGGGATAGAATAAATTCACCCCTCCACTTT	CASSWDRINSPLHF
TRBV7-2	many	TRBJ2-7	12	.	TGTGCCAGCAGCTCGACAGGCTACGAGCAGTACTTC	CASSSTGYEQYF
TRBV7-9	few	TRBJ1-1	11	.	TGTGCCAGCAGTTCAGGGACCTCGGCTTTCTTT	CASSSGTSAFF
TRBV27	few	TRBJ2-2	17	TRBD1	TGTGCCACCCAGGGGGTGACACCAATTCAGAACACCGGGGAGCTGTTTTTT	CATQGVTPIQNTGELFF
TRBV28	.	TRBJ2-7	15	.	TGTGCCAGCAGTTTGACACACGGGAACTCCTACGAGCAGTACTTC	CASSLTHGNSYEQYF
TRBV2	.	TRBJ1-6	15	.	TGTGCCAGCAGTGAGAGACTTTCGGAGGGATCACCCCTCCACTTT	CASSERLSEGSPLHF
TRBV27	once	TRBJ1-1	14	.	TGTGCCAGCAGCCACCCGGGGGGGGGCACTGAAGCTTTCTTT	CASSHPGGGTEAFF
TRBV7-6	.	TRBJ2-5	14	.	TGTGCCAGCAGCTACCGCCCCGGCAATGGGGCCCAGTACTTC	CASSYRPGNGAQYF
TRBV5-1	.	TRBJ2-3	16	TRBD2	TGCGCCAGCAGCCCCCGACTAGCGGGCAGCACAGATACGCAGTATTTT	CASSPRLAGSTDTQYF
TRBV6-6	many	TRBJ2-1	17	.	TGTGCCAGCAGTTACCGAGGGGGGGGAAGCTCCTACAATGAGCAGTTCTTC	CASSYRGGGSSYNEQFF
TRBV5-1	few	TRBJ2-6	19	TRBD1	TGCGCCAGCAGCTTGTTACCGGGACAGGGGGCGGGAGGGGCCAACGTCCTGACTTTC	CASSLLPGQGAGGANVLTF
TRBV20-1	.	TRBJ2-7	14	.	TGCAGTGCTAGAGATCTAAGGACCCCATGGGAGCAGTACTTC	CSARDLRTPWEQYF
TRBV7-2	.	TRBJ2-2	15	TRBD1	TGTGCCAGCAGCTTAGACAGGGGGCGCGCCGGGGAGCTGTTTTTT	CASSLDRGRAGELFF
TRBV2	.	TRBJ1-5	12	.	TGTGCCAGCACGGGTTCGGATCAGCCCCAGCATTTT	CASTGSDQPQHF
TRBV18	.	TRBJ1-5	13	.	TGTGCCAGCTCACCCTCTCCGGTTCAGCCCCAGCATTTT	CASSPSPVQPQHF
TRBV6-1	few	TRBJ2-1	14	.	TGTGCCAGCAGTGTACGGGGGAACTACAATGAGCAGTTCTTC	CASSVRGNYNEQFF
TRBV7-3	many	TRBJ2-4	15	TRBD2	TGTGCCAGCAGCTTGGGAGGGTCGGCCAAAAACATTCAGTACTTC	CASSLGGSAKNIQYF
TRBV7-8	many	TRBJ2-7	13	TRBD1	TGTGCCAGCAGCCCGTCGACCGGACAGGGCTGTGCCTTC	CASSPSTGQGCAF
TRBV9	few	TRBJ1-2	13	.	TGTGCCAGCAGCGCCGGGCCCGGCCATGGCTACACCTTC	CASSAGPGHGYTF
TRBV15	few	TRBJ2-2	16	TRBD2	TGTGCCACCAGCCCCCGGAGCGGGAGCAGGACCGGGGAGCTGTTTTTT	CATSPRSGSRTGELFF
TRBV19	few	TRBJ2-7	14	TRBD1	TGTGCCAGTAGTCCCGGGACAGGGACCGGTGAGCAGTACTTC	CASSPGTGTGEQYF
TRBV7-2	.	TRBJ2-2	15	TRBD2	TGTGCCAGCAGCTTAAGCGGGAGGGCTCCCGGGGAGCTGTTTTTT	CASSLSGRAPGELFF
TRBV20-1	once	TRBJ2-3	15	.	TGCAGTGCTAGCCGAAAGAGTCGGGCCACAGATACGCAGTATTTT	CSASRKSRATDTQYF
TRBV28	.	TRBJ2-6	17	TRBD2	TGTGCCAGCAGTTTGCGAAGCGGGAGTACTGGGGCCAACGTCCTGACTTTC	CASSLRSGSTGANVLTF
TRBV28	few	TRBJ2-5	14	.	TGTGCCAGCAGTTTTGGGTGGGTTGGAGAGACCCAGTACTTC	CASSFGWVGETQYF
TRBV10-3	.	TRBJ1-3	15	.	TGTGCCATCAGTGAGCTGGACAACTCTGGAAACACCATATATTTT	CAISELDNSGNTIYF
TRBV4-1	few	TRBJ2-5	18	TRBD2	TGCGCCAGCAGCCAAGATGGGTCAGCGGGGGGGCGTCTTTGGACCCAGTACTTC	CASSQDGSAGGRLWTQYF
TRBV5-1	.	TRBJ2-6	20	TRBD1	TGCGCCAGCACCCACCGAGGTGGGGGACAGGGGACGGCTGGGGCCGACGTCCTGACTTTC	CASTHRGGGQGTAGADVLTF
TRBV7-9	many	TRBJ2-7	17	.	TGTGCCAGCAGCCCGGGGGGAACGGGACACCACTCCTACGAGCAGTACTTC	CASSPGGTGHHSYEQYF
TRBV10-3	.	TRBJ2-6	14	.	TGTGCCATCAGGACAGGAGCTGGGGCCAACGTCCTGACTTTC	CAIRTGAGANVLTF
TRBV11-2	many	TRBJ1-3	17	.	TGTGCCAGCAGCCGTTCCGGGACACAATCCTCTGGAAACACCATATATTTT	CASSRSGTQSSGNTIYF
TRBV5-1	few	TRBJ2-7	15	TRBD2	TGCGCCAGCAGCCCCAGCGGAGTAGCGGGCTACGAGCAGTACTTC	CASSPSGVAGYEQYF
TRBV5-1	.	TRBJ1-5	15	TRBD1	TGCGCCAGCAGCTGGACAGGGAATCGGGATCAGCCCCAGCATTTT	CASSWTGNRDQPQHF
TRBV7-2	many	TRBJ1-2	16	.	TGTGCCAGCAGCCCAAACCGGGAATCCGCAAATTATGGCTACACCTTC	CASSPNRESANYGYTF
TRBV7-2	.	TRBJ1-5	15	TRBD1	TGTGCCAGCAGCCCCACAGGGGGCGTTAATCAGCCCCAGCATTTT	CASSPTGGVNQPQHF
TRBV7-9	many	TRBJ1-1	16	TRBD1	TGTGCCAGCAGCGGGGGACAGGGGGCTCTGAACACTGAAGCTTTCTTT	CASSGGQGALNTEAFF
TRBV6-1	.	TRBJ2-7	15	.	TGTGCCAGCAGTGAAGCGCATAGGGGCCTCTACGAGCAGTACTTC	CASSEAHRGLYEQYF
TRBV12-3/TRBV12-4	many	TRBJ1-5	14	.	TGTGCCAGCAGTTTACTTGGAGAAAATCAGCCCCAGCATTTT	CASSLLGENQPQHF
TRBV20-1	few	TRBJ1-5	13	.	TGCAGTGCTAGTGAGCCAGGGGTAATGACCCAGCATTTT	CSASEPGVMTQHF
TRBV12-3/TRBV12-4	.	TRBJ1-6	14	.	TGTGCCAGCAGTTTCGGGGGCGCGGGTAAACCCCTCCACTTT	CASSFGGAGKPLHF
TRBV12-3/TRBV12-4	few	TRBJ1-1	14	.	.	CASSFGPGGTEAFF
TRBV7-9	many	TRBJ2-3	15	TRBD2	TGTGCCAGCAGCTTAGAAGCGGGGAGCACAGATACGCAGTATTTT	CASSLEAGSTDTQYF
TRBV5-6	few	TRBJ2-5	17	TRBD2	TGTGCCAGCAGCTCGGATGGACTAGCGGGGAGCGTGGGGACCCAGTACTTC	CASSSDGLAGSVGTQYF
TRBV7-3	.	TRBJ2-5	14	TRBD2	TGTGCCAGCAGCTTAAACGGCGGGGGAGAGACCCAGTACTTC	CASSLNGGGETQYF
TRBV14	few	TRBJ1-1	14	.	TGTGCCAGCAGCCTTCTCAGAGGGAACACTGAAGCTTTCTTT	CASSLLRGNTEAFF
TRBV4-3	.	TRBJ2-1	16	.	TGCGCCAGCAGCCAAGATCCCAGCGGAGCCCCGAATGAGCAGTTCTTC	CASSQDPSGAPNEQFF
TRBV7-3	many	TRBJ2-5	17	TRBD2	TGTGCCAGCAGCTTACTGGGACTAGCGGGGGGTCAAGAGACCCAGTACTTC	CASSLLGLAGGQETQYF
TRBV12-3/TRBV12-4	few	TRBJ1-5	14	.	TGTGCCAGCACCCCGGGTGGGCGCAATCAGCCCCAGCATTTT	CASTPGGRNQPQHF
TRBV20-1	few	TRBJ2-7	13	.	TGCAGTGCGATTGAGGGGCCCTCCTACGAGCAGTACTTC	CSAIEGPSYEQYF